The source of this T cell receptor (beta chain) is a study of T-cell reconstitution after alpha-beta-depleted transplantation in children. Study results and limitations: There were reportedly several hundred expanded graft clones from which alpha-beta T cells came about two months after transplant. The origin of high day-60 TCRbeta diversity in some patients lay in surviving recipient T cells and thymic progenitors. It was newly produced T cells that mostly accounted for T-cell counts and diversity one year after transplant.

Of note for this clonotype: Its cognate antigen is unknown.

The ends were cut back, 2 bases at V and 0 bases at J, with 6 bases in the middle. The CDR3 spans 14 residues. Germline CDR1 SGHDT, CDR2 YYEEEE. This sample's TCRbeta library carried unique molecular identifier barcodes. A single record per CDR3 protein comes from TCRdb applying MiXCR to the PCR reads. The table has around 580,000 distinct CDR3 sequences, 27% seen once. This rearrangement joins TRBV5-6 to TRBJ1-3; D is unresolved. This clonotype originated in a boy in the first two years of life with Wiskott-Aldrich syndrome, due to receive a stem cell transplant. This sample comprised PBMCs, obtained before TCRalphabeta/CD19-depleted stem cell transplant. This CDR3 reads CASSFMSSGNTIYF. CDR3 in DNA: TGTGCCAGCAGCTTCATGTCCTCTGGAAACACCATATATTTT.